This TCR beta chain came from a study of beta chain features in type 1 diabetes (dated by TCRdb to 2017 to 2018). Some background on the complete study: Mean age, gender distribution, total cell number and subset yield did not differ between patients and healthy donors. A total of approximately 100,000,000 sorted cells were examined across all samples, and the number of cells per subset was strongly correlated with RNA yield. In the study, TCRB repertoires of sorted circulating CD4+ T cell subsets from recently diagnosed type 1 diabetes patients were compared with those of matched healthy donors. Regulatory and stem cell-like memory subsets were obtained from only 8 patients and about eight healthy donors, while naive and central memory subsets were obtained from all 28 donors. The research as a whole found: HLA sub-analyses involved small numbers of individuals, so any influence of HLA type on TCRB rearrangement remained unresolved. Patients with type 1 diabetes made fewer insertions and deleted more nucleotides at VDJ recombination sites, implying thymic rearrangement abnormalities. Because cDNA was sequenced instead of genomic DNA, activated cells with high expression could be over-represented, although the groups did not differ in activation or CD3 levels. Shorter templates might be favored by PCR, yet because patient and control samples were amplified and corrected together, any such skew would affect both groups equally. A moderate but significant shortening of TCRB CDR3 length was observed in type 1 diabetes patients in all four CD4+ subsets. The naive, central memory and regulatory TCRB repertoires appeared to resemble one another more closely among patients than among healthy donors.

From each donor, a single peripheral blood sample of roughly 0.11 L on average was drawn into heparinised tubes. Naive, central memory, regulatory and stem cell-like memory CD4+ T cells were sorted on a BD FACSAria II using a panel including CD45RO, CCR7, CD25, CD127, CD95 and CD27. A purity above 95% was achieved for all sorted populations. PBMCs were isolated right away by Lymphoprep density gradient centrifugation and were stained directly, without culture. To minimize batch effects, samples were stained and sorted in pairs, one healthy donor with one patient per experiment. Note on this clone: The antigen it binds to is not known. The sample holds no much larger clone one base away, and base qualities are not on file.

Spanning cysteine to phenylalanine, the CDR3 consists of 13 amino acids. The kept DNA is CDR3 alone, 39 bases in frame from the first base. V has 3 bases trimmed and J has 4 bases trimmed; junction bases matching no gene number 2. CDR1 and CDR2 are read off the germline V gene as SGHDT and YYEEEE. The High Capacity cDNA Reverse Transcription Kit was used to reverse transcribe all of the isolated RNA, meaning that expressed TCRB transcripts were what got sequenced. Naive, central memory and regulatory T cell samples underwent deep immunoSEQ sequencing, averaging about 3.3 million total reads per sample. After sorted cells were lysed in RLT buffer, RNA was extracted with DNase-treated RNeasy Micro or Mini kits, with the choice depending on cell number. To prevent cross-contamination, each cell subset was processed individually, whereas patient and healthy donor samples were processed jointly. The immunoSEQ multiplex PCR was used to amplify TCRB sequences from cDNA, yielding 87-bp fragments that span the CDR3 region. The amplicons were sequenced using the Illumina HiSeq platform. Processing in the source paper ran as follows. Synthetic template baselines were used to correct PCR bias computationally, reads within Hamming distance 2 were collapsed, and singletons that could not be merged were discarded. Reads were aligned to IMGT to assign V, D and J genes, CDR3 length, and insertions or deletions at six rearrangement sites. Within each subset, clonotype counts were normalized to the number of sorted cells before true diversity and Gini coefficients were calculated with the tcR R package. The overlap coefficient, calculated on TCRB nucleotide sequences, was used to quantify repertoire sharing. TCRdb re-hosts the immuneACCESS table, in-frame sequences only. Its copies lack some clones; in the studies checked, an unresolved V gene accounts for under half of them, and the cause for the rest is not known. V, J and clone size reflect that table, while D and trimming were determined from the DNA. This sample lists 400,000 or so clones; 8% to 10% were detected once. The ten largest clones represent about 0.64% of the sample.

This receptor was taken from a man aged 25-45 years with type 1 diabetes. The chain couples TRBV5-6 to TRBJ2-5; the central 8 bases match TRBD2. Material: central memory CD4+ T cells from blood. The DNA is TGTGCCAGCAGCTGGGCGGGAGGAGAGACCCAGTACTTC. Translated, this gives CASSWAGGETQYF. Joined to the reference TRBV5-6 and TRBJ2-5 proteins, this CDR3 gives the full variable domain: DAGVTQSPTHLIKTRGQQVTLRCSPKSGHDTVSWYQQALGQGPQFIFQYYEEEERQRGNFPDRFSGHQFPNYSSELNVNALLLGDSALYLCASSWAGGETQYFGPGTRLLVL.